This T cell receptor (beta chain) was recorded in a study of T cells in Graves' hyperthyroidism and ophthalmopathy. Study-level results: Model output signaled ophthalmopathy a median roughly 6.1 months ahead of onset. Expanded thyroid clonotypes (above 0.001) were mostly also found in blood.

Extraction of PBMCs used 8 to 10 ml of fresh peripheral blood. V was cut by 4 bases and J by 10 bases, with 15 bases left in between. Germline loops: CDR1 SGHNT, CDR2 YYREEE (reference sequence). The CDR3 extends over 14 amino acids. Researchers amplified the TCR beta CDR3 regions from RNA transcripts. A set of HTBI primers served as the primers for a first-round RT-PCR of the TCR CDR3. A single record per CDR3 protein comes from TCRdb applying MiXCR to the multiplex PCR reads. Here the sample spans hundreds of thousands of distinct CDR3 sequences, about 20% being singletons. As to this clonotype: The antigen is unknown.

The sequenced sample was blood. The TCR originated in a man aged 30 to 45 with Graves' ophthalmopathy. This chain joins TRBV5-4 and TRBJ1-6, with D possibly matching TRBD1 (6 bases). In nucleotides, the CDR3 is TGTGCCAGCAGCCAGGAGGGGGGCAAGTCACCCCTCCACTTT. As protein: CASSQEGGKSPLHF.